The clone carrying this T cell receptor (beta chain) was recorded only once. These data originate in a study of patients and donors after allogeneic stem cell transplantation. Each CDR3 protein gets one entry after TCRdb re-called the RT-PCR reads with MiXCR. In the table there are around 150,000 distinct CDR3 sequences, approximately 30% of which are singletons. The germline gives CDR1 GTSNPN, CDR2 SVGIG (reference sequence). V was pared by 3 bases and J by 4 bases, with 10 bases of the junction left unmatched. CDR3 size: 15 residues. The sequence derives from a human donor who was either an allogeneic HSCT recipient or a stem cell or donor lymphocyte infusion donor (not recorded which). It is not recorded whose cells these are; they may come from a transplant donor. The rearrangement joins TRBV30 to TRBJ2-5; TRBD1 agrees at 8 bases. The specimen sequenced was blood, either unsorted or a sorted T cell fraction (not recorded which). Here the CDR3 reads CAWSRAGGLGETQYF. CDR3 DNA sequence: TGTGCCTGGAGCCGAGCAGGGGGCTTAGGAGAGACCCAGTACTTC.